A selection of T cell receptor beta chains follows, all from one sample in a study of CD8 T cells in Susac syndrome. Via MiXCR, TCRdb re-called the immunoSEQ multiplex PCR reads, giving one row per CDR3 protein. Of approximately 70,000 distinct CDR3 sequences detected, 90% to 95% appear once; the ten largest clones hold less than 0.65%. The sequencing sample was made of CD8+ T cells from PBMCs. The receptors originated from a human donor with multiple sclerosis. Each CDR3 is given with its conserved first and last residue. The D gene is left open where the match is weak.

cdr3_aa: CASSYPASGGTLTDTQYF
cdr3_nt: TGTGCCAGCAGTTACCCCGCTAGCGGGGGGACGTTAACAGATACGCAGTATTTT
d_call: TRBD2
j_call: TRBJ2-3
v_call: TRBV6-5

cdr3_aa: CASIRMGSEQFF
cdr3_nt: TGTGCCAGCATTAGAATGGGCAGTGAGCAGTTCTTC
d_call: NA
j_call: TRBJ2-1
v_call: TRBV28

cdr3_aa: CASSLSRASYEQYF
cdr3_nt: TGTGCCAGCAGTTTATCGAGAGCATCCTACGAGCAGTACTTC
d_call: NA
j_call: TRBJ2-7
v_call: TRBV28

cdr3_aa: CAWSEGNTEAFF
cdr3_nt: TGTGCCTGGAGTGAGGGAAACACTGAAGCTTTCTTT
d_call: NA
j_call: TRBJ1-1
v_call: TRBV30

cdr3_aa: CASSRPLVSYYEQYF
cdr3_nt: TGTGCCAGCAGCCGTCCACTAGTTTCCTATTACGAGCAGTACTTC
d_call: NA
j_call: TRBJ2-7
v_call: TRBV28

cdr3_aa: CASTPFDGSGEQFF
cdr3_nt: TGTGCCAGCACCCCGTTTGACGGGAGCGGTGAGCAGTTCTTC
d_call: NA
j_call: TRBJ2-1
v_call: TRBV27

cdr3_aa: CSARDSEPNYGYTF
cdr3_nt: TGCAGTGCCCGGGACAGCGAGCCTAACTATGGCTACACCTTC
d_call: TRBD1
j_call: TRBJ1-2
v_call: TRBV20-1

cdr3_aa: CMVEADDSYEQYF
cdr3_nt: TGCATGGTCGAGGCAGATGACTCCTACGAGCAGTACTTC
d_call: NA
j_call: TRBJ2-7
v_call: TRBV20-1

cdr3_aa: CASSLGTGESEQYF
cdr3_nt: TGTGCCAGCAGTTTAGGGACAGGGGAATCGGAGCAGTACTTC
d_call: TRBD1
j_call: TRBJ2-7
v_call: TRBV27

cdr3_aa: CASIGPAGELFF
cdr3_nt: TGTGCCAGCATTGGGCCCGCCGGGGAGCTGTTTTTT
d_call: NA
j_call: TRBJ2-2
v_call: TRBV5-4

cdr3_aa: CASSLQGLAANEQFF
cdr3_nt: TGTGCCAGCAGTTTGCAGGGACTAGCGGCTAATGAGCAGTTCTTC
d_call: TRBD2
j_call: TRBJ2-1
v_call: TRBV5-6

cdr3_aa: CASSFPTGGTDTQYF
cdr3_nt: TGTGCCAGCAGTTTCCCCACAGGGGGTACAGATACGCAGTATTTT
d_call: TRBD1
j_call: TRBJ2-3
v_call: TRBV12-3/TRBV12-4

cdr3_aa: CSAPSVAGGNEQFF
cdr3_nt: TGCAGCGCCCCGAGCGTAGCGGGCGGTAATGAGCAGTTCTTC
d_call: TRBD2
j_call: TRBJ2-1
v_call: TRBV29-1

cdr3_aa: CAAAGWGTGELFF
cdr3_nt: TGTGCCGCCGCAGGGTGGGGCACCGGGGAGCTGTTTTTT
d_call: NA
j_call: TRBJ2-2
v_call: TRBV19

cdr3_aa: CSARVPTPVTYEQYF
cdr3_nt: TGCAGTGCTAGAGTCCCGACACCTGTCACCTACGAGCAGTACTTC
d_call: NA
j_call: TRBJ2-7
v_call: TRBV20-1

cdr3_aa: CASSPLGITYNEQFF
cdr3_nt: TGTGCCAGCAGCCCCTTGGGTATCACCTACAATGAGCAGTTCTTC
d_call: NA
j_call: TRBJ2-1
v_call: TRBV7-3

cdr3_aa: CASSLYSKFF
cdr3_nt: TGTGCCAGCAGCTTATACAGCAAGTTCTTC
d_call: NA
j_call: TRBJ2-1
v_call: TRBV7-9

cdr3_aa: CASSEITGGYYGYTF
cdr3_nt: TGTGCCAGCAGTGAAATTACAGGGGGCTACTATGGCTACACCTTC
d_call: TRBD1
j_call: TRBJ1-2
v_call: TRBV2